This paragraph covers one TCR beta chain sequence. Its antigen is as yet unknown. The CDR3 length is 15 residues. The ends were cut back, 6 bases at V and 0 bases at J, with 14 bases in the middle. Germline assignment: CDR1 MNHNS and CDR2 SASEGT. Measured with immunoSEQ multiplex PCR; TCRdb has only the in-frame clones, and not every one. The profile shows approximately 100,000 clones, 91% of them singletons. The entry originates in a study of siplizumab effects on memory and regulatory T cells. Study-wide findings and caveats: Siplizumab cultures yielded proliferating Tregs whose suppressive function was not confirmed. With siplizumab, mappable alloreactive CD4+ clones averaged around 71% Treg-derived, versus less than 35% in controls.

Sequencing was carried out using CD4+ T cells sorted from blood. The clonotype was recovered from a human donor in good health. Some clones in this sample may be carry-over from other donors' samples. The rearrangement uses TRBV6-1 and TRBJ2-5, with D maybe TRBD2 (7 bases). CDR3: CASSSLGGHQETQYF. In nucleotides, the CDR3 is TGTGCCAGCAGCTCCCTGGGGGGGCACCAAGAGACCCAGTACTTC.